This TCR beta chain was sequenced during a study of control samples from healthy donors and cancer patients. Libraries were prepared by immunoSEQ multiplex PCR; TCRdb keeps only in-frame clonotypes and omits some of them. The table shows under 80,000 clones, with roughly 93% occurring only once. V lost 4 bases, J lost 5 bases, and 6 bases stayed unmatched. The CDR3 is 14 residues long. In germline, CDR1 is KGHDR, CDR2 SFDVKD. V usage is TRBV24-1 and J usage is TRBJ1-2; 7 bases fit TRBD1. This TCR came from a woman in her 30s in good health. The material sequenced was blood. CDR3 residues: CATSDRTGDYGYTF. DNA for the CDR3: TGTGCCACCAGTGACCGGACAGGAGATTATGGCTACACCTTC.